These 13 T cell receptor beta chains share one sample of origin, sequenced in a study of blood T cell repertoires in COVID-19. Sequenced by immunoSEQ multiplex PCR; TCRdb stores in-frame clones only, minus some. The repertoire holds about 180,000 clones, with around 85% as singletons. The sample comprised peripheral blood. The receptor set was obtained from a man between 70 and 80 years old with active or convalescent COVID-19.

The chain has TRBV4-3 and TRBJ1-2; D unresolved. From germline, CDR1 is LGHNA and CDR2 YSLEER. The V and J ends lost 0 bases and 1 base respectively, with 9 bases between them. CDR3 length: 15 amino acids. This CDR3 reads CASSQEIQNNYGYTF. CDR3 coding DNA: TGCGCCAGCAGCCAAGAGATCCAGAATAACTATGGCTACACCTTC.

The table lists this clone with a few counts. The chain carries TRBV14 and TRBJ1-2; no clear D gene. The CDR3 is 12 amino acids. Trimming stripped 5 bases from V and 2 bases from J, with 6 bases between. Germline CDR1 is SGHDN and CDR2 is FVKESK. In DNA, the CDR3 is TGTGCCAGCAGCGCAGTCAACTATGGCTACACCTTC. It codes for CASSAVNYGYTF.

The rearrangement joins TRBV2 to TRBJ1-2; TRBD1 matches at 8 bases. Germline V CDR1 and CDR2: SNHLY, FYNNEI. The CDR3 spans 14 residues. Trimming at V came to 4 bases and at J to 2 bases, leaving 3 bases not matched to a gene. The CDR3 protein is CASSGQGANYGYTF. Here the CDR3 DNA reads TGTGCCAGCAGTGGTCAGGGGGCGAACTATGGCTACACCTTC.

The rearrangement links TRBV7-2 to TRBJ1-6; 10 nucleotides agree with TRBD1. CDR3 length: 15 residues. Germline V gene lookup returns CDR1 SGHTA and CDR2 FQGNSA. Trimming at V came to 5 bases and at J to 9 bases, leaving 7 bases not matched to a gene. CDR3 bases: TGTGCCAGCAGCCCAAAGACAGGGGGCTTTTCACCCCTCCACTTT. Protein product: CASSPKTGGFSPLHF.

CDR3 in amino acids: CASSDLDYFSYEQYF. Written as DNA, the CDR3 is TGCGCCAGCAGTGATTTGGACTATTTCTCCTACGAGCAGTACTTC. The chain links TRBV10-2 to TRBJ2-7, with D perhaps TRBD2 (6 bases). CDR3 length equals 15 residues. CDR1 and CDR2 (germline): WSHSY, SAAADI. The V and J ends lost 3 bases and 0 bases respectively, with 12 bases between them.

CDR3 DNA sequence: TGTGCCAGCAGCTTACAGGCGGGGGTCACAGATACGCAGTATTTT. Residues: CASSLQAGVTDTQYF. V and J are TRBV7-2 and TRBJ2-3; TRBD2 agrees at 7 bases. CDR1 and CDR2 (germline): SGHTA, FQGNSA. The CDR3 consists of 15 residues. The trim removed 2 bases at V and 2 bases at J, leaving 4 bases unmatched.

This rearrangement joins TRBV24-1 to TRBJ1-4; TRBD1 matches at 10 bases. The CDR3 loop spans 15 amino acids. Per germline, CDR1 KGHDR and CDR2 SFDVKD. V shed 4 bases, J shed 10 bases, and the junction held 8 bases outside the gene matches. The DNA for the CDR3 is TGTGCCACCAGTGACGGGACAGGGGAAGGTGGAAAACTGTTTTTT. Translating it yields CATSDGTGEGGKLFF.

There are a few counts of this clone. J is TRBJ2-7 and V is TRBV19; TRBD2 matches at 8 bases. The junction had 8 bases not matched to a gene; V was cut back by 6 bases and J by 1 base. CDR3 length equals 15 residues. CDR1 LNHDA and CDR2 SQIVND come from the germline V gene (reference sequence). CDR3 in DNA: TGTGCCAGTAGCTGGAAACTAGCGGTTTCCTACGAGCAGTACTTC. Encoded protein: CASSWKLAVSYEQYF.

The V gene is TRBV18, the J gene TRBJ1-3; D is perhaps TRBD1 (5 bases). V was trimmed by 6 bases and J by 0 bases, leaving 15 bases between them. This CDR3 has 16 amino acids. Germline CDR1 is KGHSH and CDR2 is LQKENI. The CDR3 region has the DNA TGTGCCAGCTCGTCCCTAGTGGGGCGCTCTGGAAACACCATATATTTT. Encoded protein: CASSSLVGRSGNTIYF.

The CDR3 nucleotides are TGTGCCAGCAGCTTGGGCAGCTCTGGAAACACCATATATTTT. Residues: CASSLGSSGNTIYF. V usage is TRBV7-3 and J usage is TRBJ1-3, with D unresolved. Germline-derived CDR1 and CDR2 are SGHTA and FQGTGA. Trimming pared 3 bases from V and 0 bases from J, leaving 6 bases between. CDR3 length: 14 amino acids.

The chain combines TRBV15 with TRBJ2-7; 9 bases match TRBD2. Germline assignment: CDR1 LNHNV and CDR2 YYDKDF (reference sequence). The CDR3 has 16 amino acids. V dropped 1 base and J dropped 0; count of bases not matched to a gene: 4. The CDR3 protein is CATSRGPSGNSYEQYF. The CDR3 DNA reads as TGTGCCACCAGCAGAGGTCCTAGCGGGAACTCCTACGAGCAGTACTTC. Full variable domain (remainder filled in from reference TRBV15 and TRBJ2-7): DAMVIQNPRYQVTQFGKPVTLSCSQTLNHNVMYWYQQKSSQAPKLLFHYYDKDFNNEADTPDNFQSRRPNTSFCFLDIRSPGLGDTAMYLCATSRGPSGNSYEQYFGPGTRLTVT.

V and J are TRBV5-4 and TRBJ2-7; D is possibly TRBD2 (5 bases). Germline V CDR1 and CDR2: SGHNT, YYREEE (reference sequence). The ends were cut back, 0 bases at V and 0 bases at J, with 10 bases in the middle. The CDR3 is 15 residues long. CDR3 nucleotides: TGTGCCAGCAGCTTGGGAGGGAGCCGCTCCTACGAGCAGTACTTC. Amino acids: CASSLGGSRSYEQYF.

The rearrangement joins TRBV19 to TRBJ1-4, with D possibly matching TRBD1 (5 bases). V lost 7 bases and J lost 3, with 15 bases in between. This CDR3 has 15 amino acids. Per the germline V gene, CDR1 is LNHDA and CDR2 is SQIVND (reference sequence). CDR3 DNA: TGTGCCAGTAACGCTAGGCAGGGCGCTAATGAAAAACTGTTTTTT. Its translation: CASNARQGANEKLFF.